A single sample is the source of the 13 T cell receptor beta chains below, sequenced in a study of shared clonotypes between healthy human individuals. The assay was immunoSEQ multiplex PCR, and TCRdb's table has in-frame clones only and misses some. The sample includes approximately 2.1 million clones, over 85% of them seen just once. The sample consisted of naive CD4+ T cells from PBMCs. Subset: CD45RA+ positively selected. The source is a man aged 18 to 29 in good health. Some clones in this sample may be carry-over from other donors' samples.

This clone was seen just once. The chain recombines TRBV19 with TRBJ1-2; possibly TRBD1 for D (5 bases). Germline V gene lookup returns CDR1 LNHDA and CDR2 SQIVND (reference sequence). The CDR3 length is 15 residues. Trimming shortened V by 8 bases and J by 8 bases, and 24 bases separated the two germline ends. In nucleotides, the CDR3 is TGTGCCAGTTCCCTGCGGGGCAGCTTAGCGAGCGGCTACACCTTC. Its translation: CASSLRGSLASGYTF.

The CDR3: CASSLVGGNTGELFF. DNA of the CDR3: TGTGCCAGCAGCTTAGTCGGGGGGAACACCGGGGAGCTGTTTTTT. The chain is built from TRBV11-2 and TRBJ2-2; D might be TRBD2 (6 bases). V shed 1 base and J shed 1 base, with 7 bases lying between them. Germline V gene data show CDR1 as SGHAT and CDR2 as FQNNGV. This CDR3 spans 15 amino acids.

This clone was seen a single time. In DNA, the CDR3 is TGTGCCAGCAGCGTAAGGGACAGCATTATTTACGAGCAGTACTTC. It specifies CASSVRDSIIYEQYF. The rearrangement uses TRBV9 and TRBJ2-7, with 7 bases that match TRBD1. The CDR3 has 15 amino acids. With V trimmed by 1 base and J by 4 bases, 8 bases remained unmatched. Germline values: CDR1 SGDLS, CDR2 YYNGEE.

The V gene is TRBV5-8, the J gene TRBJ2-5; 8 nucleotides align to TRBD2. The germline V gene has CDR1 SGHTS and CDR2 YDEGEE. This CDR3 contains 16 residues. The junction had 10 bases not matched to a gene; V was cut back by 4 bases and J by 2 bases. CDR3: CASSREGGRPQETQYF. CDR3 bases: TGTGCCAGCAGCAGAGAAGGCGGGAGGCCACAAGAGACCCAGTACTTC. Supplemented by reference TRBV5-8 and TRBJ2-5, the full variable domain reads EAGVTQSPTHLIKTRGQQATLRCSPISGHTSVYWYQQALGLGLQFLLWYDEGEERNRGNFPPRFSGRQFPNYSSELNVNALELEDSALYLCASSREGGRPQETQYFGPGTRLLVL.

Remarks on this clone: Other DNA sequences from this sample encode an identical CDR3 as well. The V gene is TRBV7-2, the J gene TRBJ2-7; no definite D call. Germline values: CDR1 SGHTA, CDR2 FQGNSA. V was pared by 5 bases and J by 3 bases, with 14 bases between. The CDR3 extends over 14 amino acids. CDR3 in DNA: TGTGCCAGCAGCGGTCAGTTCTCTAGCTACGAGCAGTACTTC. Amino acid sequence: CASSGQFSSYEQYF.

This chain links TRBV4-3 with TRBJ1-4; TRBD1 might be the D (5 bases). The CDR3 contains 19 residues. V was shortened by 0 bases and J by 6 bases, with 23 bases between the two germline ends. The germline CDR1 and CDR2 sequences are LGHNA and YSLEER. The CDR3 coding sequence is TGCGCCAGCAGCCAAGATTATGGGGCAGGGCTCAGTGCGGATGAAAAACTGTTTTTT. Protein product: CASSQDYGAGLSADEKLFF.

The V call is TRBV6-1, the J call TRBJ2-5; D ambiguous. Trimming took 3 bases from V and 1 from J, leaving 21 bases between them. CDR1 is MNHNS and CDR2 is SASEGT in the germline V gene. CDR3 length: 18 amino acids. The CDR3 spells CASSEVSHGQWGQETQYF. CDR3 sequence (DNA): TGTGCCAGCAGTGAGGTGTCCCACGGCCAATGGGGCCAAGAGACCCAGTACTTC.

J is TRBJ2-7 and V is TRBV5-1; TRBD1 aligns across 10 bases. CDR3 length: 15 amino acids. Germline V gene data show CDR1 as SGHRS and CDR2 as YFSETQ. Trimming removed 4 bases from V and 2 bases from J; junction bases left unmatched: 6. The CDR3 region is CASSQGQGITYEQYF. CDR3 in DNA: TGCGCCAGCAGCCAGGGACAGGGGATCACCTACGAGCAGTACTTC.

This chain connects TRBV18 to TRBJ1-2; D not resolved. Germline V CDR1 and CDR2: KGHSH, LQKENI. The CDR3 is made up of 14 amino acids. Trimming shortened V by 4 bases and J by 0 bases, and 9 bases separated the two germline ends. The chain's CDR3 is CASSQALANYGYTF. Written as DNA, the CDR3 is TGTGCCAGCTCACAGGCACTAGCTAACTATGGCTACACCTTC. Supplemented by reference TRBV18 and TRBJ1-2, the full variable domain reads NAGVMQNPRHLVRRRGQEARLRCSPMKGHSHVYWYRQLPEEGLKFMVYLQKENIIDESGMPKERFSAEFPKEGPSILRIQQVVRGDSAAYFCASSQALANYGYTFGSGTRLTVV.

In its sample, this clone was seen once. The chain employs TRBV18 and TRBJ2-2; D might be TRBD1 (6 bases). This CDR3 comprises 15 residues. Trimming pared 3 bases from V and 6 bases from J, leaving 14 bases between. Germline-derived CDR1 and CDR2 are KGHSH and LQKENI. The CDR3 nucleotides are TGTGCCAGCTCACCTTCTCTGGACAGTCCCGGGGAGCTGTTTTTT. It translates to CASSPSLDSPGELFF.

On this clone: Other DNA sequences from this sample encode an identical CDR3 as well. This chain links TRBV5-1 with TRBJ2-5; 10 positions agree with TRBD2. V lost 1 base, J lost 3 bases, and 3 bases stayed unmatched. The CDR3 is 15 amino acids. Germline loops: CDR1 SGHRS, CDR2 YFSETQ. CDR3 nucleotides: TGCGCCAGCAGCTTGTTCCTAGCGGGAGAAGAGACCCAGTACTTC. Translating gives CASSLFLAGEETQYF.

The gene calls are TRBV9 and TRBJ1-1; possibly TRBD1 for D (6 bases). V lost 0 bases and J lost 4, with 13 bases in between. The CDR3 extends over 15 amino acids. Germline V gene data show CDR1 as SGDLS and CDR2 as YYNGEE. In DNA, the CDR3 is TGTGCCAGCAGCGTAGGGAACAGGGATGCCACTGAAGCTTTCTTT. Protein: CASSVGNRDATEAFF.

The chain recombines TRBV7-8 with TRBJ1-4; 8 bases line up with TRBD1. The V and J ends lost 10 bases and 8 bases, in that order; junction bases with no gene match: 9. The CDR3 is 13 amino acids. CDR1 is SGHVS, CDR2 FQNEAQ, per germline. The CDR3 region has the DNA TGTGCCACCAAAACCAGGGGGCGCGAAAAACTGTTTTTT. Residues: CATKTRGREKLFF.